A selection of T cell receptor beta chains follows, all from one sample in a study of T cells of healthy individuals. A single record per CDR3 protein comes from TCRdb applying MiXCR to the 5' RACE reads. This sample carries around 53,000 distinct CDR3 sequences, roughly 14% of them seen once, and the ten largest clones take more than 15%. These receptors all come from a human donor in good health. Both conserved end residues are part of each CDR3. The D gene is left open where the match is weak. Size tells how often a clone was seen (once, few, many) or the class of an expanded clone, and some rows leave it out.

TRBJ2-5 16 . TRBD2 TRBV7-6 CASSPPTSGGRETQYF TGTGCCAGCAGCCCCCCAACTAGCGGGGGACGGGAGACCCAGTACTTC
TRBJ1-2 11 . . TRBV6-1 CASLSAYFYTF TGTGCCAGCCTATCCGCGTATTTCTACACCTTC
TRBJ2-7 14 few TRBD2 TRBV20-1 CSARRRTSPYEQYF TGCAGTGCCCGCCGCCGGACTAGCCCCTACGAGCAGTACTTC
TRBJ2-5 14 few . TRBV7-9 CASSRKGDQETQYF TGTGCCAGCAGCCGTAAGGGGGACCAAGAGACCCAGTACTTC
TRBJ1-1 14 few . TRBV7-2 CASSLHRVRSEAFF TGTGCCAGCAGCTTACACAGGGTTCGGTCTGAAGCTTTCTTT
TRBJ2-1 16 . . TRBV5-1 CASSLGDRFEYNEQFF TGCGCCAGCAGCTTGGGAGACAGGTTTGAGTACAATGAGCAGTTCTTC
TRBJ2-5 13 many . TRBV7-7 CASSPRSQETQYF TGTGCCAGCAGCCCCAGATCCCAAGAGACCCAGTACTTC
TRBJ2-7 14 many . TRBV20-1 CSAREASRPYEQYF TGCAGTGCTAGAGAGGCTAGCAGACCATACGAGCAGTACTTC
TRBJ1-1 13 few TRBD1 TRBV27 CASSPNRGAEAFF TGTGCCAGCAGTCCCAACAGGGGTGCTGAAGCTTTCTTT
TRBJ2-2 14 few TRBD2 TRBV7-6 CASSRTSGSRELFF TGTGCCAGCAGCCGGACTAGCGGGAGCCGGGAGCTGTTTTTT
TRBJ2-3 16 many TRBD2 TRBV7-8 CASSLLAGGRTDTQYF TGTGCCAGCAGCTTACTAGCGGGGGGTCGCACAGATACGCAGTATTTT
TRBJ2-3 14 many . TRBV20-1 CSAPRDTSTDTQYF TGCAGTGCCCCCAGAGATACTAGCACAGATACGCAGTATTTT
TRBJ1-5 14 many TRBD1 TRBV30 CAWGQGSRNQPQHF TGTGCCTGGGGACAGGGATCGCGAAATCAGCCCCAGCATTTT
TRBJ1-2 14 many . TRBV19 CASSIIGTVYGYTF TGTGCCAGTAGTATAATTGGGACGGTCTATGGCTACACCTTC
TRBJ2-7 13 many TRBD1 TRBV6-6 CASSRGQHYEQYF TGTGCCAGCAGCCGGGGACAGCACTACGAGCAGTACTTC
TRBJ1-1 12 many . TRBV7-2 CASSPDRTEAFF TGTGCCAGCAGCCCCGACAGGACTGAAGCTTTCTTT
TRBJ2-7 14 many TRBD2 TRBV2 CASSAGGPIGEQYF TGTGCCAGCAGTGCGGGGGGGCCAATTGGAGAGCAGTACTTC
TRBJ2-5 17 many TRBD2 TRBV6-2/TRBV6-3 CASSQTPRTSGGVSQYF TGTGCCAGCAGCCAAACCCCTCGGACTAGCGGGGGTGTGTCCCAGTACTTC
TRBJ2-7 14 many . TRBV27 CASSPRDGPYEQYF TGTGCCAGCAGTCCCCGGGACGGACCTTACGAGCAGTACTTC
TRBJ1-2 13 few . TRBV24-1 CATRQGNNYGYTF TGTGCCACCAGACAGGGAAATAACTATGGCTACACCTTC
TRBJ2-1 21 many TRBD2 TRBV14 CASSQDFRGGYLNRSYNEQFF TGTGCCAGCAGCCAAGATTTCCGGGGAGGGTATTTAAATCGCTCCTACAATGAGCAGTTCTTC
TRBJ1-6 15 . TRBD1 TRBV7-9 CASSLTGTGDSPLHF TGTGCCAGCAGCTTAACCGGGACAGGTGATTCACCCCTCCACTTT
TRBJ2-5 12 once . TRBV11-2 CASRPWRETQYF TGTGCCAGCAGGCCCTGGCGAGAGACCCAGTACTTC
TRBJ1-4 16 many TRBD1 TRBV7-2 CASSLAATGGAEKLFF TGTGCCAGCAGCTTAGCCGCGACAGGGGGTGCTGAAAAACTGTTTTTT
TRBJ2-1 13 many TRBD1 TRBV29-1 CSVGGQGLSEQFF TGCAGCGTTGGGGGACAGGGTTTGAGTGAGCAGTTCTTC
TRBJ2-3 12 . . TRBV27 CASSSSPGAQYF TGTGCCAGCAGTTCCAGCCCAGGGGCGCAGTATTTT
TRBJ2-5 15 many TRBD2 TRBV5-6 CASSLAGAGEETQYF TGTGCCAGCAGCTTGGCCGGGGCGGGGGAAGAGACCCAGTACTTC
TRBJ2-2 12 . . TRBV19 CASQGYTGELFF TGTGCCAGCCAGGGATACACCGGGGAGCTGTTTTTT
TRBJ1-1 16 many TRBD1 TRBV30 CAWSVGTGGGNTEAFF TGTGCCTGGAGTGTAGGGACAGGGGGTGGGAACACTGAAGCTTTCTTT
TRBJ2-1 15 . TRBD2 TRBV20-1 CSARDIAGAYNEQFF TGCAGTGCTAGGGATATAGCGGGAGCCTACAATGAGCAGTTCTTC
TRBJ2-3 14 many . TRBV29-1 CSVDSTRPADTQYF TGCAGCGTTGATTCGACTAGGCCCGCAGATACGCAGTATTTT